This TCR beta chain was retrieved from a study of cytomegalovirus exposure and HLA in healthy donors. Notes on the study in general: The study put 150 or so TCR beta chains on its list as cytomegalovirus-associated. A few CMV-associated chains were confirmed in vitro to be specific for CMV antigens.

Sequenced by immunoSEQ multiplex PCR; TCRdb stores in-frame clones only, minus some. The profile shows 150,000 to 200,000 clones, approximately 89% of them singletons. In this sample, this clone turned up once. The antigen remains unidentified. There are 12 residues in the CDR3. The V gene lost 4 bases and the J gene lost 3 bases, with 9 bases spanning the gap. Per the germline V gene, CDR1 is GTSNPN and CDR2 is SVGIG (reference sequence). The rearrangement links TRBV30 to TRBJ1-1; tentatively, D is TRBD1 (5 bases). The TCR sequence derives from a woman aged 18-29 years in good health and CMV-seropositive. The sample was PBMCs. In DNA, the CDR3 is TGTGCCTGGATGCGGGACGACACTGAAGCTTTCTTT. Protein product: CAWMRDDTEAFF. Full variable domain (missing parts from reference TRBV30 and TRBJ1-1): SQTIHQWPATLVQPVGSPLSLECTVEGTSNPNLYWYRQAAGRGLQLLFYSVGIGQISSEVPQNLSASRPQDRQFILSSKKLLLSDSGFYLCAWMRDDTEAFFGQGTRLTVV.